The rows below give T cell receptor beta chains drawn from one sample of a study of blood T cells in healthy people across ages. Via MiXCR, TCRdb re-called the 5' RACE reads, giving one row per CDR3 protein. The table lists 1.8 million or so distinct CDR3 sequences, 30% to 40% of them singletons. The material sequenced was blood. These receptors came from a human donor in good health. Both conserved end residues are part of each CDR3. The D gene is left open where the match is weak. Clone size is shown for a subset of rows, as once, few, many or a class of expanded clone.

TRBD1	TRBV5-6	TRBJ2-6	NA	TGTGCCAGCAACTTGATGACAGGGGGAAGCTGGGGGGCCAACGTCCTGACTTTC	CASNLMTGGSWGANVLTF
NA	TRBV5-1	TRBJ1-4	NA	TGCGCCAGCAGCTTGGAGCCAGGGTTGAATGAAAAACTGTTTTTT	CASSLEPGLNEKLFF
NA	TRBV9	TRBJ1-4	few	TGTGCCAGCAGCGTTAGTCCGGTGTCTAATGAAAAACTGTTTTTT	CASSVSPVSNEKLFF
NA	TRBV6-2/TRBV6-3	TRBJ1-1	NA	TGTGCCAGCATCCCTGGTATTGGCAGGATGAACACTGAAGCTTTCTTT	CASIPGIGRMNTEAFF
NA	TRBV20-1	TRBJ2-1	many	TGCAGTGCAATAATAGGAGAGGCTTACAATGAGCAGTTCTTC	CSAIIGEAYNEQFF
TRBD1	TRBV7-9	TRBJ2-7	few	TGTGCCAGCAGCTCCGACAGGGTCATCTCCTACGAGCAGTACTTC	CASSSDRVISYEQYF
NA	TRBV27	TRBJ2-7	NA	TGTGCCAGCAGTTCCTACGGCCCTTTGACAGTAGTGCGCAGGGGGGACGAGCAGTACTTC	CASSSYGPLTVVRRGDEQYF
NA	TRBV27	TRBJ2-7	NA	TGTGCCAGCAGTCCCTCAGCAGGGGAGAGCTCCTACGAGCAGTACTTC	CASSPSAGESSYEQYF
TRBD1	TRBV20-1	TRBJ2-7	few	TGCAGTGCTAGACCCCCGGGACAGGGTGGCTACGAGCAGTACTTC	CSARPPGQGGYEQYF
TRBD2	TRBV27	TRBJ2-5	few	TGTGCCAGCAGTTTGACTAGCGGGGGGTTGGTGTACTTC	CASSLTSGGLVYF
TRBD2	TRBV5-5	TRBJ2-7	NA	TGTGCCAGCAGCTCAAGACTAGCCGGCGAGCAGTACTTC	CASSSRLAGEQYF
TRBD2	TRBV7-9	TRBJ2-3	NA	TGTGCCAGCAGCACCACTTCTAGCGGGGGAGATGCTGATACGCAGTATTTT	CASSTTSSGGDADTQYF
TRBD2	TRBV6-4	TRBJ2-1	few	TGTGCCACCGAGGGGACTAGCCCCTCTTACAATGAGCAGTTCTTC	CATEGTSPSYNEQFF
NA	TRBV24-1	TRBJ2-1	NA	TGTGCCACCAGTGAGCGCGGGACAACCTACAATGAGCAGTTCTTC	CATSERGTTYNEQFF
NA	TRBV7-2	TRBJ1-2	many	TGTGCCAGCAGCTTAGAGTGGACCAATGGCTACACCTTC	CASSLEWTNGYTF
NA	TRBV28	TRBJ1-6	NA	TGTGCCAGCAGTTTATCGGTAAATTCACCCCTCCACTTT	CASSLSVNSPLHF
TRBD2	TRBV4-2	TRBJ2-1	NA	TGTGCCAGCAGCCCGTACGTCGGGGAGCGGGGTCTAACTTCGTTCTCCTGCAATGAGCAGTTCTTC	CASSPYVGERGLTSFSCNEQFF
NA	TRBV28	TRBJ2-1	NA	TGTGCCAGTAGTTTACCCCGGATGAAGCAGTTCTTC	CASSLPRMKQFF
NA	TRBV12-3/TRBV12-4	TRBJ1-2	NA	TGTGCCAGCAGTTGGAGGGAAGGTCATGGCTACACCTTC	CASSWREGHGYTF
NA	TRBV7-2	TRBJ2-5	few	TGTGCCAGCAGCTTAGGGGGCGGGTCAGAGACTCAGTACTTC	CASSLGGGSETQYF
TRBD2	TRBV7-2	TRBJ2-3	once	TGTGCCAGCAGCTCCGGACTAGCGGGGGGGCCTTCGGAGTCAGATACGCAGTATTTT	CASSSGLAGGPSESDTQYF
NA	TRBV29-1	TRBJ2-3	few	TGCAGCGTTGAAGCTCAGGGAAAAGGCGGCACAGATACGCAGTATTTT	CSVEAQGKGGTDTQYF
TRBD1	TRBV6-1	TRBJ1-2	few	TGTGCCACGGCGACAGGGATCACCTCATATGGCTACACCTTC	CATATGITSYGYTF
NA	TRBV4-2	TRBJ1-2	few	TGTGCCAGCAGCCGCCAGACTGTGTCCTATGGCTACACCTTC	CASSRQTVSYGYTF
NA	TRBV7-6	TRBJ1-1	NA	TGTGCCAGCAGCTTTGATCAGGGAACAGCTTTCTTT	CASSFDQGTAFF
TRBD1	TRBV6-1	TRBJ2-7	few	TGTGCCAGCAGCCCGGGACAGGGGGCTTGGGTCTACGAGCAGTACTTC	CASSPGQGAWVYEQYF
NA	TRBV4-3	TRBJ2-1	NA	TGCGCCAGCAGCCAAGATCCACGAGGGGCCTCGGGCAATGAGCAGTTCTTC	CASSQDPRGASGNEQFF
NA	TRBV7-2	TRBJ2-1	NA	TGTGCCAGCAGCTTACTAAGCGGATACTACAATGAGCAGTTCTTC	CASSLLSGYYNEQFF
NA	TRBV2	TRBJ2-2	NA	TGTGCCAGCAGTGAAGATGGATTCGGGGAGCTGTTTTTT	CASSEDGFGELFF
TRBD1	TRBV20-1	TRBJ1-6	few	TGCAGTGCTAAAGAAGGACAGGAGGTTGATTCACCCCTCCACTTT	CSAKEGQEVDSPLHF
TRBD2	TRBV12-5	TRBJ2-4	NA	TGTGCTAGTGAGGATAGCGGGGGGTCCAAAAACATTCAGTACTTC	CASEDSGGSKNIQYF
TRBD1	TRBV7-2	TRBJ1-1	few	TGTGCCAGCAGCTTCGGGACAGGGGGCTTAACTGAAGCTTTCTTT	CASSFGTGGLTEAFF
NA	TRBV7-2	TRBJ2-3	NA	TGTGCCAGCAGCTTAGATTCGTTCAGCACAGATACGCAGTATTTT	CASSLDSFSTDTQYF
NA	TRBV12-3/TRBV12-4	TRBJ2-2	NA	TGTGCCAGCAGAGGGATCCCCCCCGGGGAGCTGTTTTTT	CASRGIPPGELFF
NA	TRBV12-3/TRBV12-4	TRBJ2-3	NA	TGTGCCAGCAGTCAAACAGGGTATGATACGCAGTATTTT	CASSQTGYDTQYF
NA	TRBV7-2	TRBJ1-2	few	TGTGCCAGCAGCTCCCTTATCAGGGTAAACTATGGCTACACCTTC	CASSSLIRVNYGYTF
NA	TRBV6-4	TRBJ2-3	few	TGTGCCAGCAGTGCCTTCGTTTGGGGTACGCAGTATTTT	CASSAFVWGTQYF
TRBD2	TRBV20-1	TRBJ2-1	few	TGCAGTGCTAGAGAGGCTAGCGGGGGGGCGTGGTCCTACAATGAGCAGTTCTTC	CSAREASGGAWSYNEQFF
NA	TRBV9	TRBJ2-5	NA	TGTGCCAGCAGCCCCCGCCCAGCCCAAGAGACCCAGTACTTC	CASSPRPAQETQYF